The 2 T cell receptor beta chains below come from one sample, sequenced in a study of blood T cell repertoires in COVID-19. Libraries were prepared by immunoSEQ multiplex PCR; TCRdb keeps only in-frame clonotypes and omits some of them. The table has about 320,000 clones, about 91% seen once. Sequenced sample: peripheral blood. The receptors originated from a woman in her 30s with COVID-19, enrolled during active disease.

This chain links TRBV2 with TRBJ2-5; the match to TRBD2 covers 8 bases. V was clipped by 0 bases and J by 7 bases; unmatched bases: 4. CDR1 SNHLY and CDR2 FYNNEI come from the germline V gene. There are 14 residues in the CDR3. The CDR3 spells CASSEAGGGGTQYF. In DNA form, the CDR3 reads TGTGCCAGCAGTGAAGCCGGGGGGGGCGGGACCCAGTACTTC.

The chain is built from TRBV5-1 and TRBJ1-1, with 7 bases identical to TRBD1. The CDR3 loop spans 14 amino acids. J was trimmed by 5 bases and V by 1 base; bases with no gene match: 5. Germline V gene data show CDR1 as SGHRS and CDR2 as YFSETQ. CDR3 residues: CASSLTGERTEAFF. The DNA for the CDR3 is TGCGCCAGCAGCTTGACAGGGGAACGGACTGAAGCTTTCTTT.